Listed here are 26 T cell receptor beta chains from one sample, sequenced in a study of blood T cell repertoires in COVID-19 (dated by TCRdb to the early 2020s). Receptors were amplified or captured by the immunoSEQ multiplex PCR assay. Not all clones reach the TCRdb copy of this immuneACCESS table, which keeps in-frame sequences only. Checked studies attribute under half of the gap to unresolved V genes and leave the rest unexplained. The sample profile shows just over 250,000 clones; 88% of them were found once. The ten largest clones capture approximately 3.8% of the sample. Sequenced: peripheral blood. Receptors were obtained from a man in his 60s who had recovered from COVID-19.

J is TRBJ2-4 and V is TRBV4-2, with a possible D match to TRBD1 (6 bases). The V end lost 1 base, the J end lost 5 bases, and 15 bases lay between the germline ends. This CDR3 has 16 amino acids. Germline CDR1 reads LGHNA; CDR2 reads YNFKEQ. The CDR3 DNA reads TGTGCCAGCAGCCAAGGGCCCCAGGGGATGGAAAACATTCAGTACTTC. Its translation: CASSQGPQGMENIQYF.

This chain links TRBV6-1 with TRBJ1-3, with 9 bases lining up with TRBD1. Looked up from germline, CDR1 is MNHNS and CDR2 is SASEGT. The CDR3 contains 18 residues. V shed 4 bases, J shed 2 bases, and the junction held 12 bases outside the gene matches. DNA of the CDR3: TGTGCCAGCAGTGGGGCGGACAGGGGCCTTTACACTGGAAACACCATATATTTT. Amino acids: CASSGADRGLYTGNTIYF.

As for this clone: The identical CDR3 is also encoded by other nucleotide sequences in the sample. J is TRBJ2-7 and V is TRBV5-1; unclear D gene. The length of the CDR3 is 11 residues. Germline CDR1 reads SGHRS; CDR2 reads YFSETQ. The V and J ends lost 2 bases and 7 bases respectively, with 7 bases between them. DNA of the CDR3: TGCGCCAGCAGCTTAAACGGGGAGCAGTACTTC. The encoded protein is CASSLNGEQYF.

The chain joins TRBV27 to TRBJ2-7; possibly TRBD1 for D (6 bases). Trimming took off 6 bases at V and 5 bases at J, with 14 bases between the two ends. The CDR3 has 13 amino acids. In germline, CDR1 is MNHEY, CDR2 SMNVEV (reference sequence). In DNA, the CDR3 is TGTGCCAGCAGGGAACAGGGATCCGACGAGCAGTACTTC. It codes for CASREQGSDEQYF.

The chain links TRBV19 to TRBJ2-2; D not certain. Germline loops: CDR1 LNHDA, CDR2 SQIVND (reference sequence). V gave up 10 bases and J gave up 7 bases, with 7 bases separating them. The CDR3 is made up of 10 amino acids. CDR3 DNA sequence: TGTGCCACCCTAAGCGGGGAGCTGTTTTTT. This gives the protein CATLSGELFF.

The gene calls are TRBV5-1 and TRBJ1-2; 8 bases agree with TRBD1. The CDR3 sequence is 16 residues long. CDR1 is SGHRS, CDR2 YFSETQ, per germline. Trimming cost V 3 bases and J 4 bases; bases outside gene matches: 11. CDR3 nucleotides: TGCGCCAGCAGCTCCCGGAGGACAGGGAACATCTATGGCTACACCTTC. Protein product: CASSSRRTGNIYGYTF.

The rearrangement uses TRBV30 and TRBJ2-1, with D perhaps matching TRBD1 (5 bases). The CDR3 contains 13 residues. The V end was cut by 7 bases, the J end by 4 bases, with 14 bases between. The germline CDR1 and CDR2 sequences are GTSNPN and SVGIG (reference sequence). CDR3 in amino acids: CASPGQGYNEQFF. CDR3 coding DNA: TGTGCCTCCCCCGGGCAGGGATACAATGAGCAGTTCTTC.

This chain uses TRBV27 with TRBJ1-5, with 8 bases that match TRBD1. The J segment lost 6 bases and the V segment lost 8 bases, leaving 12 bases of the junction unmatched. In germline, CDR1 is MNHEY, CDR2 SMNVEV (reference sequence). The CDR3 covers 15 residues. As DNA, the CDR3 is TGTGCCAGCGGATTAGGACAGGGCGGGTCTCAGCCCCAGCATTTT. Protein sequence: CASGLGQGGSQPQHF.

The chain employs TRBV19 and TRBJ1-4; 9 bases are shared with TRBD1. V lost 5 bases and J lost 10; bases outside the gene matches: 11. Germline V gene lookup returns CDR1 LNHDA and CDR2 SQIVND (reference sequence). The CDR3 sequence is 15 residues long. The CDR3 spells CASSPQGQGFLKLFF. The CDR3 DNA is TGTGCCAGTAGTCCCCAGGGACAGGGATTTTTAAAACTGTTTTTT.

The chain couples TRBV5-4 to TRBJ1-1; D is unclear. Germline CDR1 is SGHNT and CDR2 is YYREEE (reference sequence). Trimming shortened V by 6 bases and J by 3 bases, and 12 bases separated the two germline ends. The CDR3 runs 13 residues. Written as DNA, the CDR3 is TGTGCCAGCACGACTTTTAGAGACACTGAAGCTTTCTTT. This translates into CASTTFRDTEAFF.

The CDR3, as DNA: TGCGCCAGCAGAGCTGACAGGGGTTACGAGCAGTACTTC. Protein product: CASRADRGYEQYF. The genes are TRBV5-1 and TRBJ2-7; 8 nucleotides line up with TRBD1. This CDR3 is built from 13 residues. Losses at the gene ends were 5 bases for V and 4 bases for J; bases not matched to a gene: 5. Germline V lookup: CDR1 SGHRS, CDR2 YFSETQ.

The chain combines TRBV18 with TRBJ2-1, with 7 bases that match TRBD1. The V and J ends lost 0 bases and 5 bases, in that order; junction bases with no gene match: 10. The length of the CDR3 is 17 residues. Germline V CDR1 and CDR2: KGHSH, LQKENI. For the CDR3, the DNA is TGTGCCAGCTCACCACCAAGGACAGGCCTAGAAAACAATGAGCAGTTCTTC. Encoded protein: CASSPPRTGLENNEQFF.

A single count supports this clone. The J gene is TRBJ1-1, the V gene TRBV20-1, with unresolved D. The germline gives CDR1 DFQATT, CDR2 SNEGSKA (reference sequence). Trimming stripped 5 bases from V and 10 bases from J, with 14 bases between. The CDR3 spans 11 residues. The CDR3, as DNA: TGCAGTGCTGGCTCCCGTCTTGGAGCTTTCTTT. This translates into CSAGSRLGAFF.

This chain connects TRBV5-8 to TRBJ2-7; TRBD1 aligns across 8 bases. The trim removed 3 bases at V and 7 bases at J, leaving 12 bases unmatched. The CDR3 has 15 residues. Germline assignment: CDR1 SGHTS and CDR2 YDEGEE. The CDR3 region is CASSSPGGRGREQYF. In DNA form, the CDR3 reads TGTGCCAGCAGCTCTCCAGGGGGCCGTGGTAGGGAGCAGTACTTC.

This rearrangement joins TRBV12-3 or TRBV12-4 to TRBJ2-5; the D is unclear. The CDR3 covers 13 residues. V was cut by 3 bases and J by 6 bases, with 11 bases left in between. The CDR3 DNA sequence: TGTGCCAGCAGTTTCAGTATTTTGAAGACCCAGTACTTC. Its protein product is CASSFSILKTQYF.

This clone was detected a few times. The V call is TRBV27, the J call TRBJ2-2; D unresolved. Per germline, CDR1 MNHEY and CDR2 SMNVEV (reference sequence). V was pared by 2 bases and J by 6 bases, with 13 bases between. CDR3 length: 15 residues. CDR3 amino acids: CASSLNSLVPGELFF. The CDR3 nucleotides are TGTGCCAGCAGTTTAAATTCCCTAGTTCCCGGGGAGCTGTTTTTT.

The CDR3 nucleotides are TGCGCCAGCAGTGACCGGGACAGGGTGAGGAATGAGCAGTTCTTC. This encodes CASSDRDRVRNEQFF. The rearrangement links TRBV10-2 to TRBJ2-1, with 9 bases lining up with TRBD1. V lost 3 bases and J lost 7; bases outside the gene matches: 7. The CDR3 has 15 residues. Per the germline V gene, CDR1 is WSHSY and CDR2 is SAAADI.

The V gene is TRBV7-3, the J gene TRBJ1-6; the D is unclear. The ends were cut back, 5 bases at V and 9 bases at J, with 17 bases in the middle. The CDR3 is made up of 15 amino acids. The germline V gene encodes CDR1 SGHTA and CDR2 FQGTGA. The CDR3 DNA sequence: TGTGCCAGCAGCCTCCAGGCAGTCCTGGGTTCACCCCTCCACTTT. It is translated as CASSLQAVLGSPLHF. The complete variable domain, with remaining parts taken from reference TRBV7-3 and TRBJ1-6, reads GAGVSQTPSNKVTEKGKYVELRCDPISGHTALYWYRQSLGQGPEFLIYFQGTGAADDSGLPNDRFFAVRPEGSVSTLKIQRTERGDSAVYLCASSLQAVLGSPLHFGNGTRLTVT.

V gene TRBV3-1 (or the pseudogene TRBV3-2) combines with J gene TRBJ2-1; D is perhaps TRBD2 (6 bases). The V and J ends lost 0 bases and 7 bases respectively, with 19 bases between them. The CDR3 loop spans 17 amino acids. Looked up from germline, CDR1 is LGHDT and CDR2 is YNNKEL (reference sequence). The CDR3 sequence: CASSQDYRAGKRNEQFF. CDR3 in DNA: TGTGCCAGCAGCCAAGATTACCGCGCGGGGAAACGGAATGAGCAGTTCTTC.

The chain combines TRBV18 with TRBJ2-3; 8 nucleotides align to TRBD1. Trimming cost V 4 bases and J 2 bases; bases outside gene matches: 5. Germline CDR1 KGHSH, CDR2 LQKENI. The CDR3 runs to 15 residues. The CDR3 DNA sequence: TGTGCCAGCTCACTACTGACAGGGGACACAGATACGCAGTATTTT. Translation gives CASSLLTGDTDTQYF.

The chain links TRBV11-1 to TRBJ2-5, with D hard to call. This CDR3 region has 15 residues. V was pared by 7 bases and J by 2 bases, with 17 bases between. Per the germline V gene, CDR1 is SGHAT and CDR2 is FQDESV (reference sequence). In DNA form, the CDR3 reads TGTGCCAGCACCCAGCGTGGATGGGTACAAGAGACCCAGTACTTC. Translation: CASTQRGWVQETQYF.

V is TRBV7-3 and J is TRBJ1-2, with D possibly TRBD1 on 5 matching bases. Between the trimmed V and J ends, which lost 2 bases and 8 bases, there was a span of 18 bases. The germline gives CDR1 SGHTA, CDR2 FQGTGA. CDR3 length: 15 amino acids. The CDR3 loop reads CASSLDPGRVIGYTF. The CDR3 nucleotides are TGTGCCAGCAGCTTAGATCCGGGCAGGGTTATAGGCTACACCTTC.

V is TRBV29-1 and J is TRBJ1-2; the D is unclear. V lost 2 bases and J lost 1, with 11 bases in between. CDR3 length equals 14 residues. CDR1 is SQVTM and CDR2 is ANQGSEA in the germline V gene. CDR3 nucleotides: TGCAGCGTTGAAAAGTCGGGAGGTAACTATGGCTACACCTTC. Translation: CSVEKSGGNYGYTF.

This clone was observed a single time. The chain links TRBV6-1 to TRBJ1-1; 7 nucleotides line up with TRBD1. The length of the CDR3 is 15 residues. The trim removed 3 bases at V and 4 bases at J, leaving 8 bases unmatched. Germline assignment: CDR1 MNHNS and CDR2 SASEGT. The CDR3 here is CASSDVRGLGTEAFF. CDR3 in DNA: TGTGCCAGCAGTGACGTTAGGGGGCTAGGCACTGAAGCTTTCTTT.

The chain links TRBV6-5 to TRBJ1-5; weak D call: TRBD1 (6 bases). The germline CDR1 and CDR2 sequences are MNHEY and SVGAGI. The CDR3 sequence is 15 residues long. The V gene lost 5 bases and the J gene lost 3 bases, with 14 bases spanning the gap. The CDR3 bases are TGTGCCAGCAGTCCCAGGGGTGGGAACAATCAGCCCCAGCATTTT. This translates into CASSPRGGNNQPQHF.

This clone was recorded once. The rearrangement links TRBV7-6 to TRBJ1-1, with D possibly being TRBD1 (6 bases). Germline-derived CDR1 and CDR2 are SGHVS and FNYEAQ. The CDR3 sequence is 16 residues long. V was shortened by 0 bases and J by 0 bases, with 11 bases between the two germline ends. CDR3 protein: CASSLAQNRVNTEAFF. The CDR3 region has the DNA TGTGCCAGCAGCTTAGCTCAAAACAGGGTGAACACTGAAGCTTTCTTT.